A selection of T cell receptor beta chains follows, all from one sample in a study of T cell repertoires in cytomegalovirus infection. Their target antigens are unknown. One entry per CDR3 protein, called by TCRdb with MiXCR from the reads. The data show 640,000 or so distinct CDR3 sequences, with roughly 30% seen just once and 15% to 20% held by the top ten. Material: cultured PBMCs, obtained from culture after CMV antigen stimulation. These receptors were collected from a human donor in good health (CMV status not recorded). Some clones in this sample may be carry-over from other donors' samples. The CDR3 runs from the conserved cysteine through the conserved F or W. The D gene is left open where the match is weak. The listing skips clone size in some rows; elsewhere it reads once, few, many or a size class.

D gene	clone size	J gene	V gene	CDR3 DNA	CDR3 protein
-	-	TRBJ2-1	TRBV11-1	TGTGCCAGCAGCTTTGGAGTGTCTTCGAATGAGCAGTTCTTC	CASSFGVSSNEQFF
-	-	TRBJ2-7	TRBV7-2	TGTGCCAGCAGCTTATCCCGGGGGGCATCCTACGAGCAGTACTTC	CASSLSRGASYEQYF
-	-	TRBJ1-3	TRBV6-8	TGTGCCAGCAGTTACTCATGGGGTAACATCGACACCATATATTTT	CASSYSWGNIDTIYF
TRBD1	few	TRBJ1-2	TRBV6-5	TGTGCCAGCACCAGCCACCGGGACAGGGGCTTTTATGGCTACACCTTC	CASTSHRDRGFYGYTF
TRBD1	few	TRBJ1-2	TRBV6-1	TGTGCCAGCACGGGACAGGGCGGGCGGGATGGCTACACCTTC	CASTGQGGRDGYTF
TRBD1	few	TRBJ2-7	TRBV28	TGTGCCAGCAACCGGGACAGCAATAAATTAACCTACGAGCAGTACTTC	CASNRDSNKLTYEQYF
-	few	TRBJ2-7	TRBV29-1	TGCAGCCGCACCGCCAGAGCCTACGAGCAGTACTTC	CSRTARAYEQYF
-	few	TRBJ2-7	TRBV6-6	TGTGCCAGCAGTTACACCCCTCCCGGTTTTAGGGGGGAGTTTACCTACGAGCAGTACTTC	CASSYTPPGFRGEFTYEQYF
-	-	TRBJ1-1	TRBV10-3	TGTGCCATCAGTGAGAGGGTGACTGAAGCTTTCTTT	CAISERVTEAFF
TRBD2	-	TRBJ2-1	TRBV6-2/TRBV6-3	TGTGCCAGCAGCCTATTTAGGGTGCTAGCGGGAGGGTATGAGCAGTTCTTC	CASSLFRVLAGGYEQFF
-	few	TRBJ1-1	TRBV25-1	TGTGCCAGCAGTACGGGACCCTTGGCTTTCTTT	CASSTGPLAFF
-	few	TRBJ2-1	TRBV5-6	TGTGCCAGCAGCTTGGCCCTCTCTAACAATGAGCAGTTCTTC	CASSLALSNNEQFF
-	-	TRBJ1-5	TRBV6-6	TGTGCCAGCAGTTACATCACAGTCAATCAGCCCCAGCATTTT	CASSYITVNQPQHF
-	-	TRBJ1-1	TRBV6-1	TGTGCCAGCAGAGCAGACTGGGGGAACACTGAAGCTTTCTTT	CASRADWGNTEAFF
TRBD2	many	TRBJ2-3	TRBV7-2	TGTGCCAGCAGCCTGGGGGGACTAGGCACAGATACGCAGTATTTT	CASSLGGLGTDTQYF
TRBD2	-	TRBJ2-5	TRBV9	TGTGCCAGCAGCACCTGGACTAGCGGGAGTCGAGAGACCCAGTACTTC	CASSTWTSGSRETQYF
TRBD2	-	TRBJ2-1	TRBV18	TGTGCCAGCTCACCACAGCTAGCGGGGGGAATCAATGAGCAGTTCTTC	CASSPQLAGGINEQFF
-	few	TRBJ2-1	TRBV4-1	TGCGCCAGCAGCCACCTAGGGCGTTACTCCTACAATGAGCAGTTCTTC	CASSHLGRYSYNEQFF
-	-	TRBJ1-3	TRBV28	TGTGCCAGCAGTTCGATCAAATTTCAGAGCTCTGGAAACACCATATATTTT	CASSSIKFQSSGNTIYF
-	-	TRBJ2-1	TRBV7-2	TGTGCCAGCAGCTTAGAGCTAAGGGTCGGGAGCTCCTACAATGAGCAGTTCTTC	CASSLELRVGSSYNEQFF
TRBD1	-	TRBJ1-4	TRBV12-3/TRBV12-4	TGTGCCAGCAGTTCCCCCGGGACAGTAAATGAAAAACTGTTTTTT	CASSSPGTVNEKLFF
TRBD2	many	TRBJ2-5	TRBV7-2	TGTGCCAGCAGCATAAGCGGGGCCCAAGAGACCCAGTACTTC	CASSISGAQETQYF
-	many	TRBJ1-1	TRBV6-1	TGTGCCAGCAGTGAGGGATCGGCAGGCAACACTGAAGCTTTCTTT	CASSEGSAGNTEAFF
-	-	TRBJ2-7	TRBV20-1	TGCAGTGCTCGGTCAGGCCTTGGCTACGAGCAGTACTTC	CSARSGLGYEQYF
-	many	TRBJ2-5	TRBV7-2	TGTGCCAGCAGCTTAGCGCTTCGTTTCGAGACCCAGTACTTC	CASSLALRFETQYF
-	many	TRBJ1-5	TRBV7-2	TGTGCCAGCAGCTTATTAGGCGGCAATCAGCCCCAGCATTTT	CASSLLGGNQPQHF
-	-	TRBJ1-4	TRBV25-1	TGTGCCAGCAGTGTATCAAACGAAATGGCTAATGAAAAACTGTTTTTT	CASSVSNEMANEKLFF
TRBD2	-	TRBJ2-3	TRBV24-1	TGTGCCACCAGTGCTAGCGGGAGGAGCACAGATACGCAGTATTTT	CATSASGRSTDTQYF
TRBD2	-	TRBJ2-1	TRBV20-1	TGCAGTGCATTGTCTAGCGGCCATGGGGCTGAGCAGTTCTTC	CSALSSGHGAEQFF
-	few	TRBJ2-7	TRBV28	TGTGCCAGCACGTTGACAGGAATCGGTGAGCAGTACTTC	CASTLTGIGEQYF
TRBD1	-	TRBJ1-5	TRBV12-3/TRBV12-4	TGTGCCAGCAGAACCGGGACAGGGGTTCAGCCCCAGCATTTT	CASRTGTGVQPQHF